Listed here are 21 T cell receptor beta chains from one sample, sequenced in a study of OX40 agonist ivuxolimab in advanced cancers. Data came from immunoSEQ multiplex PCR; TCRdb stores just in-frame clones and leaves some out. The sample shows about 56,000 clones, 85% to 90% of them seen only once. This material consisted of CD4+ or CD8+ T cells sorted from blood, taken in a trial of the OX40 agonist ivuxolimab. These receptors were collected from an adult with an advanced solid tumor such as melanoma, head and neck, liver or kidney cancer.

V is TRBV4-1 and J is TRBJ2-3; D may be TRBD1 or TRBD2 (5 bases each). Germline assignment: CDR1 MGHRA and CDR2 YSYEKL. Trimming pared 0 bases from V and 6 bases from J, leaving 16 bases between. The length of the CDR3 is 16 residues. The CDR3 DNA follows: TGCGCCAGCAGCCAAGAAGAGAGGGCAGGGATTGATACGCAGTATTTT. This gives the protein CASSQEERAGIDTQYF.

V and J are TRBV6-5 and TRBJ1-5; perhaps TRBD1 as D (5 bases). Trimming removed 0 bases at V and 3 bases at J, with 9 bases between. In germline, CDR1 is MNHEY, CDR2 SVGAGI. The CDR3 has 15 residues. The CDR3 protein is CASSYSGTFNQPQHF. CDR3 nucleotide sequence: TGTGCCAGCAGTTACTCCGGGACCTTCAATCAGCCCCAGCATTTT.

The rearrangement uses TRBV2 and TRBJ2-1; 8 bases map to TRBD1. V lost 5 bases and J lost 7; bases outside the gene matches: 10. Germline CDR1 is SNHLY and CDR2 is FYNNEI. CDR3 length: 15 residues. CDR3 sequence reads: CASSRDRGVRNEQFF. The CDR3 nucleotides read TGTGCCAGCAGTAGAGACAGGGGTGTCCGGAATGAGCAGTTCTTC.

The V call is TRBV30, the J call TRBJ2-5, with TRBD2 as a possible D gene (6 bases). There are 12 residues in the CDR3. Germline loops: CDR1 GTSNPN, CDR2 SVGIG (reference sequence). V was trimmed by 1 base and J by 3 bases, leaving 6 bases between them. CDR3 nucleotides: TGTGCCTGGAGTGCGGGAGAAGAGACCCAGTACTTC. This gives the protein CAWSAGEETQYF.

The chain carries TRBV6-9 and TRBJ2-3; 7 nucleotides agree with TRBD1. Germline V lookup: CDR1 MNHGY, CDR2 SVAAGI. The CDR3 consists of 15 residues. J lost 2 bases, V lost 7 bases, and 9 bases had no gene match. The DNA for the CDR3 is TGTGCCAGCAAACTTACAGGGGAAATCACAGATACGCAGTATTTT. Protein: CASKLTGEITDTQYF.

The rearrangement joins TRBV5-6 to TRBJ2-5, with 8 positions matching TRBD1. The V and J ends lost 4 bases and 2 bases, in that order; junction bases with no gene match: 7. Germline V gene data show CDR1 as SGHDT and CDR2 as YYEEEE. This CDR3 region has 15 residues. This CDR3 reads CASSGRTGTQETQYF. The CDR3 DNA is TGTGCCAGCAGCGGCCGGACAGGGACGCAAGAGACCCAGTACTTC.

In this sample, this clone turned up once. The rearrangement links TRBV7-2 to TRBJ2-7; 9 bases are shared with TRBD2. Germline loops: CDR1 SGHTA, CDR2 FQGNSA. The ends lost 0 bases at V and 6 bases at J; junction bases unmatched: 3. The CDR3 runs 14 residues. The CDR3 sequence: CASSLASGSPEQYF. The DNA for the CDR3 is TGTGCCAGCAGCTTAGCTAGCGGGAGCCCCGAGCAGTACTTC.

The CDR3 is CASRRDRDTEAFF. CDR3 DNA sequence: TGCGCCAGCAGACGCGACAGGGACACTGAAGCTTTCTTT. The rearrangement joins TRBV10-2 to TRBJ1-1; 7 nucleotides agree with TRBD1. V dropped 6 bases and J dropped 3; count of bases not matched to a gene: 4. The CDR3 loop spans 13 amino acids. Per germline, CDR1 WSHSY and CDR2 SAAADI.

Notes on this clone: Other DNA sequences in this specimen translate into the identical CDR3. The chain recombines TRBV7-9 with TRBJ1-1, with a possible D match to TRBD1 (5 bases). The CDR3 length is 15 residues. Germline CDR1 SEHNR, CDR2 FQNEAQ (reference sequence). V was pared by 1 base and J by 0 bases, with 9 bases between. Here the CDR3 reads CASSLVGGMNTEAFF. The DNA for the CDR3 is TGTGCCAGCAGCTTAGTGGGGGGAATGAACACTGAAGCTTTCTTT.

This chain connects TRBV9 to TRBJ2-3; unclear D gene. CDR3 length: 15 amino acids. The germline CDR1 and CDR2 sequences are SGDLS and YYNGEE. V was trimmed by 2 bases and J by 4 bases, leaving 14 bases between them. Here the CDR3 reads CASSVTIGPPDTQYF. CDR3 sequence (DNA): TGTGCCAGCAGCGTGACAATAGGTCCCCCAGATACGCAGTATTTT.

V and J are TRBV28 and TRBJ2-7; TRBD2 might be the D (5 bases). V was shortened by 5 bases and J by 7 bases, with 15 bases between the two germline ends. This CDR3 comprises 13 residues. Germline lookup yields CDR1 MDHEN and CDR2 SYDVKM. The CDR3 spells CASSQVSQREQYF. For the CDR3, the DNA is TGTGCCAGCAGTCAGGTTTCTCAGCGGGAGCAGTACTTC. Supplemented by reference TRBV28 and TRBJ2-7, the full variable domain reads DVKVTQSSRYLVKRTGEKVFLECVQDMDHENMFWYRQDPGLGLRLIYFSYDVKMKEKGDIPEGYSVSREKKERFSLILESASTNQTSMYLCASSQVSQREQYFGPGTRLTVT.

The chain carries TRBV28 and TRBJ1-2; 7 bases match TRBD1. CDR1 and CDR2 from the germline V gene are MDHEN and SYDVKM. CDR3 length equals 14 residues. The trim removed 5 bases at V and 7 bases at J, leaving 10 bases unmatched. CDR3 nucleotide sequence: TGTGCCAGCAGTCCACCTGACAGGGATGGTGGCTACACCTTC. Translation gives CASSPPDRDGGYTF.

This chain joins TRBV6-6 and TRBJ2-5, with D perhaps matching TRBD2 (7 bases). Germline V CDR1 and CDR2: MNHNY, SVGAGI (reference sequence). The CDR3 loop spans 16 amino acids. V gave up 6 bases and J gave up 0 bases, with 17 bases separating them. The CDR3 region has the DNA TGTGCCAGCAGCCGCGGGGGCCGACAAGACCAAGAGACCCAGTACTTC. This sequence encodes CASSRGGRQDQETQYF.

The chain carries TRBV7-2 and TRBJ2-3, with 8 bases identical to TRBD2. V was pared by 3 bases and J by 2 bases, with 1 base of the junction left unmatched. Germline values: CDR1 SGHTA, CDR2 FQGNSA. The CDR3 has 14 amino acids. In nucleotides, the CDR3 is TGTGCCAGCAGCTTGGGACTAGACACAGATACGCAGTATTTT. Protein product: CASSLGLDTDTQYF. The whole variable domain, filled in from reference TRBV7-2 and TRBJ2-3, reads GAGVSQSPSNKVTEKGKDVELRCDPISGHTALYWYRQSLGQGLEFLIYFQGNSAPDKSGLPSDRFSAERTGGSVSTLTIQRTQQEDSAVYLCASSLGLDTDTQYFGPGTRLTVL.

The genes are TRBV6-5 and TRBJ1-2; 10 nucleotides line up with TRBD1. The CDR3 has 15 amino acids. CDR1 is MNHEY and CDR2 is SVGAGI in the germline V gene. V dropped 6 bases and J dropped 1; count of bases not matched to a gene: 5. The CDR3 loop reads CASSRQGASNYGYTF. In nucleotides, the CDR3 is TGTGCCAGCAGCCGACAGGGGGCGAGTAACTATGGCTACACCTTC.

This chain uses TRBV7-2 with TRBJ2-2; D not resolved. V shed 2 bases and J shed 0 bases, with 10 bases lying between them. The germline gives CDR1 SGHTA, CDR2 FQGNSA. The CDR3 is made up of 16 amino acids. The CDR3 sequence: CASSLNGIANTGELFF. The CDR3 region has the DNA TGTGCCAGCAGCTTAAACGGAATCGCGAACACCGGGGAGCTGTTTTTT.

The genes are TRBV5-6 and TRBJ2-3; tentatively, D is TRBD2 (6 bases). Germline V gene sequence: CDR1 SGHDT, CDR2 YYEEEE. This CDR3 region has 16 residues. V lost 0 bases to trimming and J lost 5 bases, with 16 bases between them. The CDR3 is CASSLVGGSLGDTQYF. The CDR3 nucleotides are TGTGCCAGCAGCTTGGTGGGGGGATCTCTCGGAGATACGCAGTATTTT.

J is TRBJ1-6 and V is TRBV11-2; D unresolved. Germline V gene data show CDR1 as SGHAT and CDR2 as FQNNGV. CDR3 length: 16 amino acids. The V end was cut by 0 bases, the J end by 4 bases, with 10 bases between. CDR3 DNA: TGTGCCAGCAGCTTAGAATCTGGTAGTTATAATTCACCCCTCCACTTT. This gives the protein CASSLESGSYNSPLHF.

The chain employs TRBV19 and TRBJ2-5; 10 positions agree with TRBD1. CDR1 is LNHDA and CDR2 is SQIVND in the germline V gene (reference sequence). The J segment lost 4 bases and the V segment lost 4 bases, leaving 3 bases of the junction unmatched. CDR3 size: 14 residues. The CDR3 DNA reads TGTGCCAGTAGTAGGGACAGGGGAGGAGAGACCCAGTACTTC. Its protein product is CASSRDRGGETQYF.

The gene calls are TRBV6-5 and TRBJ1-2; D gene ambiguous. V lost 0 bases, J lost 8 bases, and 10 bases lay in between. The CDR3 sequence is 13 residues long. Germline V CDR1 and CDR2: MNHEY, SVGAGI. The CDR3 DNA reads TGTGCCAGCAGTTACTCGGTTTTTGGCGGCTACACCTTC. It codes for CASSYSVFGGYTF.

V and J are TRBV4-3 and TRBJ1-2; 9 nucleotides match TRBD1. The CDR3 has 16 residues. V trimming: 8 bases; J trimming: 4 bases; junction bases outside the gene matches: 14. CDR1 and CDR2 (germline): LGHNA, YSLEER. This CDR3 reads CASSRGTGTITYGYTF. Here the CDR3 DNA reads TGCGCCAGCTCTCGTGGGACAGGGACTATTACCTATGGCTACACCTTC.